These T cell receptor beta chains were read from a single sample in a study of blood T cell repertoires in COVID-19. The method was immunoSEQ multiplex PCR; TCRdb's version includes in-frame clones alone and lacks a portion of them. Of approximately 50,000 clones listed, around 79% were seen once; the top ten hold 40% to 45%. The sample consisted of peripheral blood. These TCRs come from a man in his sixties or seventies with active or convalescent COVID-19. Both conserved end residues are part of each CDR3. D genes are given only for firm matches. Clone size, where shown, is once, few, many, or a class for clones that have expanded.

D gene	V gene	clone size	J gene	CDR3 DNA	CDR3 protein
.	TRBV7-3	.	TRBJ2-2	TGTGCCAGCAGCTTAAACGGGTTGAGCGGGGAGCTGTTTTTT	CASSLNGLSGELFF
.	TRBV3-1/TRBV3-2	.	TRBJ2-2	TGTGCCAGCAGCCAAGGACGGAGGATAAACACCGGGGAGCTGTTTTTT	CASSQGRRINTGELFF
TRBD2	TRBV5-1	.	TRBJ2-3	TGCGCCAGCAGCTTGGAGGGGTTGTTCAGGACTAGCGAAAAAGATACGCAGTATTTT	CASSLEGLFRTSEKDTQYF
TRBD2	TRBV4-2	.	TRBJ2-1	TGTGCCAGCAGCCAAGATTGGGGGAGGGATTACAATGAGCAGTTCTTC	CASSQDWGRDYNEQFF
TRBD2	TRBV6-5	.	TRBJ2-7	TGTGCCAGCAGTTACGGGACTAGCGGGACCTACGAGCAGTACTTC	CASSYGTSGTYEQYF
TRBD2	TRBV25-1	.	TRBJ2-7	TGTGCCAGCAGCCCGCAGGGGCGCGGGGGGCTTGAGTACTTC	CASSPQGRGGLEYF
TRBD1	TRBV30	once	TRBJ2-7	TGTGCCCGAACCGCGGGACAGGGGATCAACGAGCAGTACTTC	CARTAGQGINEQYF
TRBD1	TRBV7-3	.	TRBJ1-1	TGTGCCAGCAGCTTGACAGGGCGGATGAACACTGAAGCTTTCTTT	CASSLTGRMNTEAFF
.	TRBV18	.	TRBJ1-3	TGTGCCAGCTCACCACCGGCCCGGGGAGCTGGAAACACCATATATTTT	CASSPPARGAGNTIYF
TRBD1	TRBV6-2/TRBV6-3	once	TRBJ1-5	TGTGCCAGCAGTAGACAGGGGACTCAGCCCCAGCATTTT	CASSRQGTQPQHF
TRBD2	TRBV5-1	.	TRBJ2-1	TGCGCCAGCAGCTTTTCTAGCGGAGGGGTCGATGAGCAGTTCTTC	CASSFSSGGVDEQFF
.	TRBV7-5	few	TRBJ2-7	TGTGCCAGAAGCGCTGGACAGGGTTCCTACGAGCAGTACTTC	CARSAGQGSYEQYF
TRBD1	TRBV29-1	.	TRBJ1-1	TGCAGCGTTAGTACAGGGGGGAGTACTGAAGCTTTCTTT	CSVSTGGSTEAFF
.	TRBV10-3	few	TRBJ1-5	TGTGCCATCAGTGAAGGGGGAAGAGGGGGACAGCCCCAGCATTTT	CAISEGGRGGQPQHF
.	TRBV4-3	.	TRBJ2-3	TGCGCCAGCAGCCAAGATGGCTTTGTTGATACGCAGTATTTT	CASSQDGFVDTQYF
TRBD2	TRBV6-6	.	TRBJ2-2	TGTGCCAGCTGCGGACTAGTTGTCACCGGGGAGCTGTTTTTT	CASCGLVVTGELFF
TRBD1	TRBV4-3	.	TRBJ2-3	TGCGCCAGCAGCCAATCCACCGGGACAGGGTATTCAGATACGCAGTATTTT	CASSQSTGTGYSDTQYF
TRBD1	TRBV24-1	.	TRBJ1-5	TGTGCCACCAGTGACCGGGACAGGTCGTTCAATCAGCCCCAGCATTTT	CATSDRDRSFNQPQHF
.	TRBV5-6	.	TRBJ1-2	TGTGCCAGCAGCTTAATCCAGGGGATCAACTATGGCTACACCTTC	CASSLIQGINYGYTF
TRBD1	TRBV6-2/TRBV6-3	.	TRBJ2-7	TGTGCCAGCAGTGCAGGGGGCGGGTTTGGCGAGCAGTACTTC	CASSAGGGFGEQYF
.	TRBV28	few	TRBJ1-4	TGTGCCAGCAGTGAAACAAGTGCAACTAATGAAAAACTGTTTTTT	CASSETSATNEKLFF
TRBD1	TRBV25-1	few	TRBJ2-2	TGTGCCAGCAGTGGTCGACAGGGTTGGGCCGGGGAGCTGTTTTTT	CASSGRQGWAGELFF
.	TRBV25-1	few	TRBJ2-2	TGTGCCAGCAGGGGCCCCCAGGGAACCGGGGAGCTGTTTTTT	CASRGPQGTGELFF
TRBD1	TRBV10-2	.	TRBJ2-7	TGCGCCAGCAGTACAGGGGGCCCCTCCTACGAGCAGTACTTC	CASSTGGPSYEQYF
.	TRBV11-2	.	TRBJ2-7	TGTGCCAGCAGCTTAGATACTCGTTCCGGCGAGCAGTACTTC	CASSLDTRSGEQYF
TRBD1	TRBV30	.	TRBJ1-5	TGTGCCTGGAGTGCCGACAGGGGTGGCCAGCCCCAGCATTTT	CAWSADRGGQPQHF
.	TRBV2	few	TRBJ1-2	TGTGCCAGCAGTGATTTGTCTTATGGCTACACCTTC	CASSDLSYGYTF
.	TRBV3-1/TRBV3-2	.	TRBJ1-1	TGTGCCAGCAGCCCCCACGGGGGAAACACTGAAGCTTTCTTT	CASSPHGGNTEAFF
TRBD1	TRBV7-2	few	TRBJ2-5	TGTGCCAGCAGCTTAGCAGGGACAGGGGGAGAGACCCAGTACTTC	CASSLAGTGGETQYF
TRBD1	TRBV7-9	.	TRBJ1-1	TGTGCCAGCAGCTGGGACAGGGGGAACACTGAAGCTTTCTTT	CASSWDRGNTEAFF
.	TRBV6-5	.	TRBJ2-5	TGTGCCAGCAGAAAGGGGATTTTGGAGACCCAGTACTTC	CASRKGILETQYF
.	TRBV30	.	TRBJ1-2	TGTGCCTGGAGTGTATCCCGGAACTATGGCTACACCTTC	CAWSVSRNYGYTF
TRBD1	TRBV18	few	TRBJ2-3	TGTGCCAGCTCACCCCCGGGGACAGGGGTGGATACGCAGTATTTT	CASSPPGTGVDTQYF
.	TRBV29-1	.	TRBJ1-1	TGCAGCGCACTCAACACTGAAGCTTTCTTT	CSALNTEAFF
TRBD2	TRBV18	.	TRBJ2-3	TGTGCCAGCTCACTGGACGTGGGAGGGGAGTATTTT	CASSLDVGGEYF
TRBD1	TRBV5-1	medium-sized	TRBJ1-2	TGCGCCAGCAGCCCCAGGGACAGGAACTATGGCTACACCTTC	CASSPRDRNYGYTF
.	TRBV7-9	.	TRBJ1-1	TGTGCCAGCAGCCTCCGTCAGGGTCGGGACACTGAAGCTTTCTTT	CASSLRQGRDTEAFF
TRBD1	TRBV2	.	TRBJ2-5	TGTGCCAGCAGGGTAGGGGGCCGGGAGACCCAGTACTTC	CASRVGGRETQYF
TRBD1	TRBV11-3	.	TRBJ2-2	TGTGCCAGCAGCCTCCGGGACAGATCCGGGGAGCTGTTTTTT	CASSLRDRSGELFF
.	TRBV19	.	TRBJ2-6	TGTGCCAGTAGTCCAACAGGGACCGCTGGGGCCAACGTCCTGACTTTC	CASSPTGTAGANVLTF
.	TRBV9	.	TRBJ1-5	TGTGCCAGCAGCGCCGGCGGGGGGATCAATCAGCCCCAGCATTTT	CASSAGGGINQPQHF
.	TRBV3-1/TRBV3-2	.	TRBJ1-3	TGTGCCAGCAGCCCGACAGTTAGCTCTGGAAACACCATATATTTT	CASSPTVSSGNTIYF
TRBD1	TRBV30	.	TRBJ1-5	TGTGCCTGGGGACAGGGGAGAGGACAGCCCCAGCATTTT	CAWGQGRGQPQHF
.	TRBV6-2/TRBV6-3	.	TRBJ1-5	TGTGCCAGCAGTTACCCGGGAAGGGCTGGGCAGCCCCAGCATTTT	CASSYPGRAGQPQHF
TRBD2	TRBV5-1	.	TRBJ2-3	TGCGCCAGCAGCTTGTTGCCAGCGGGGGGCACCCTCACCACAGATACGCAGTATTTT	CASSLLPAGGTLTTDTQYF
TRBD1	TRBV15	.	TRBJ1-2	TGTGCCACCAGCAGAGATGCGGGACAGAACTATGGCTACACCTTC	CATSRDAGQNYGYTF
TRBD2	TRBV10-3	.	TRBJ2-1	TGTGCCACTTCCCTAGCGGGAGTGGACAATGAGCAGTTCTTC	CATSLAGVDNEQFF
TRBD1	TRBV2	.	TRBJ1-2	TGTGCCAGCAAACAGGGGTATAACTATGGCTACACCTTC	CASKQGYNYGYTF
.	TRBV11-3	once	TRBJ1-2	TGTGCCAGCAGCTTAGGAACAGGGTCGGATGGCTACACCTTC	CASSLGTGSDGYTF
TRBD1	TRBV4-3	.	TRBJ1-1	TGCGCCAGCAGCCCGCAAGCCACAGGGGGCACTGAAGCTTTCTTT	CASSPQATGGTEAFF
TRBD2	TRBV7-3	.	TRBJ2-7	TGTGCCAGCAGCCGTATAGCGGGAGTGGGCCACGAGCAGTACTTC	CASSRIAGVGHEQYF
TRBD1	TRBV19	.	TRBJ1-2	TGTGCCAGTAGCATCCGGGACAGCTATGGCTACACCTTC	CASSIRDSYGYTF
.	TRBV15	.	TRBJ1-1	TGTGCCACCAGCAGAGAATTAGGGGCAGATAGGGCTTTCTTT	CATSRELGADRAFF
.	TRBV3-1/TRBV3-2	.	TRBJ2-5	TGTGCCAGCAGCCAAGTAATAGCAGGGGTAAGCGGGACAGGATTCGGAGAGACCCAGTACTTC	CASSQVIAGVSGTGFGETQYF
TRBD2	TRBV12-5	.	TRBJ2-1	TGTGCTAGTGGACTAGCGGTTTCCTACAATGAGCAGTTCTTC	CASGLAVSYNEQFF
TRBD1	TRBV4-2	few	TRBJ1-2	TGTGCCAGCAGCCGAACAGGGGTGGGAGGCTACACCTTC	CASSRTGVGGYTF